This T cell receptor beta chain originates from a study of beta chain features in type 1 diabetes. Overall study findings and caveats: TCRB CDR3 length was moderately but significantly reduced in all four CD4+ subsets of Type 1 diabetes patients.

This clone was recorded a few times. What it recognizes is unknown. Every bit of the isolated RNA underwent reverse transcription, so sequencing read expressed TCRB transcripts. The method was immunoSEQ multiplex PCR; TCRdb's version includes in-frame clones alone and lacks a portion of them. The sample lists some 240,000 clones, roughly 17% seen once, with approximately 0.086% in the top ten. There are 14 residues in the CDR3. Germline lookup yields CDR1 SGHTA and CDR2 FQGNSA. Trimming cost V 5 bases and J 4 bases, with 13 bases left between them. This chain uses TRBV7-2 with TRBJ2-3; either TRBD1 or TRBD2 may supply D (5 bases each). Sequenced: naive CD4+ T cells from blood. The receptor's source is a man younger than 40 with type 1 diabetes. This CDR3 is CASSLRDGPDTQYF. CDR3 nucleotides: TGTGCCAGCAGCCTACGGGACGGACCAGATACGCAGTATTTT.